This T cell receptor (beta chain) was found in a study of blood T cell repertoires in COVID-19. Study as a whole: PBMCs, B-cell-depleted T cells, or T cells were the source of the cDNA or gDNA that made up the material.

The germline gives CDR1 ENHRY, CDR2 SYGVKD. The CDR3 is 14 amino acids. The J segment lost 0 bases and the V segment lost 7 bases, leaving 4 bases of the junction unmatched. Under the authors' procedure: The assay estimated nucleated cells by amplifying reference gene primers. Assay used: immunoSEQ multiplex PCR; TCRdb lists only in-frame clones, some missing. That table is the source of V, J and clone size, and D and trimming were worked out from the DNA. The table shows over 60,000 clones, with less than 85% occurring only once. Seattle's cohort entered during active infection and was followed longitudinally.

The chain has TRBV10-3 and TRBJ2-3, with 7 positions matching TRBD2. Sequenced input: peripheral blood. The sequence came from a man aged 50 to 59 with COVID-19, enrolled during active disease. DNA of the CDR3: TGTGCCATCAAGGGACTATCTAGCACAGATACGCAGTATTTT. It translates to CAIKGLSSTDTQYF.